The next 12 T cell receptor beta chains were all read from a single sample in a study of shared clonotypes between healthy human individuals. Profiling relied on immunoSEQ multiplex PCR, and the TCRdb table lists in-frame clones only, not all of them. The sample contains over a million clones, about 76% of which appear only once. Sequenced sample: memory CD4+ T cells sorted from blood. Stated subset: CD45RA-negative fraction. The receptors shown here come from a man between 18 and 35 years old in good health.

The chain has TRBV4-3 and TRBJ1-2, with a tentative D call TRBD1 (5 bases). With 3 bases removed from V and 4 bases from J, the gap between germline ends came to 18 bases. The CDR3 sequence is 16 residues long. Germline values: CDR1 LGHNA, CDR2 YSLEER. The CDR3 reads CASSHKKNGHLYGYTF. CDR3 bases: TGCGCCAGCAGCCACAAAAAGAACGGACACCTCTATGGCTACACCTTC.

This clone occurred once. This chain links TRBV11-2 with TRBJ1-4; TRBD1 might be the D (5 bases). Germline V gives CDR1 SGHAT, CDR2 FQNNGV. The CDR3 is 14 residues long. Trimming took 4 bases from V and 6 from J, leaving 12 bases between them. CDR3 loop: CASSWRGLDEKLFF. The CDR3 DNA is TGTGCCAGCAGCTGGAGGGGCTTAGATGAAAAACTGTTTTTT.

The V and J genes are TRBV6-1 and TRBJ2-3, with D unresolved. V lost 7 bases and J 2 bases, leaving 7 bases between the germline ends. Germline V gene lookup returns CDR1 MNHNS and CDR2 SASEGT. The CDR3 runs 12 residues. This chain's CDR3 is CASTADTDTQYF. The CDR3 DNA reads as TGTGCCAGCACAGCAGACACAGATACGCAGTATTTT.

The V call is TRBV12-5, the J call TRBJ2-3; 8 nucleotides match TRBD2. V lost 5 bases, J lost 3 bases, and 10 bases stayed unmatched. Germline CDR1 LGHNT, CDR2 FRNRAP. CDR3 size: 16 residues. The CDR3 DNA reads TGTGCTAGTGGTATTGTAGCGGGCGGGGGGACAGATACGCAGTATTTT. Residues: CASGIVAGGGTDTQYF.

The chain combines TRBV27 with TRBJ2-6, with D possibly being TRBD1 (6 bases). This CDR3 contains 16 residues. Germline V gene sequence: CDR1 MNHEY, CDR2 SMNVEV (reference sequence). With 5 bases removed from V and 3 bases from J, the gap between germline ends came to 14 bases. The CDR3 sequence is CASSRLQGGGANVLTF. The CDR3 region has the DNA TGTGCCAGCAGTCGACTACAGGGTGGTGGGGCCAACGTCCTGACTTTC.

This clone appeared a few times. The same CDR3 arises from other DNA sequences in this sample as well. CDR3 nucleotides: TGTGCCAGTAGTTCCGACAGGGCTGGGGCCAACGTCCTGACTTTC. This sequence encodes CASSSDRAGANVLTF. The chain recombines TRBV19 with TRBJ2-6; TRBD1 aligns across 7 bases. This CDR3 has 15 residues. Germline values: CDR1 LNHDA, CDR2 SQIVND (reference sequence). With V trimmed by 5 bases and J by 2 bases, 3 bases remained unmatched.

Only a few counts were recorded for this clone. The V call is TRBV28, the J call TRBJ2-7; no firm D call. The CDR3 has 14 amino acids. V was shortened by 5 bases and J by 0 bases, with 11 bases between the two germline ends. In germline, CDR1 is MDHEN, CDR2 SYDVKM. Here the CDR3 reads CASSLPGFSYEQYF. For the CDR3, the DNA is TGTGCCAGCAGTCTACCGGGTTTCTCCTACGAGCAGTACTTC.

This chain joins TRBV2 and TRBJ2-1; D is possibly TRBD2 (6 bases). Germline CDR1 and CDR2: SNHLY and FYNNEI. The CDR3 sequence is 15 residues long. The V and J ends lost 4 bases and 7 bases respectively, with 17 bases between them. As DNA, the CDR3 is TGTGCCAGCAGTGGAACCGCGGGACGGCCGAATGAGCAGTTCTTC. Its protein is CASSGTAGRPNEQFF.

This clone was picked up a small number of times. The rearrangement links TRBV6-1 to TRBJ1-5; D ambiguous. The germline V and J ends were trimmed by 6 bases and 4 bases, with 16 bases remaining between them. CDR1 is MNHNS and CDR2 is SASEGT in the germline V gene. The CDR3 is 15 amino acids. CDR3 sequence reads: CASRDGRNTNQPQHF. CDR3 coding DNA: TGTGCCAGCAGAGACGGACGGAATACTAATCAGCCCCAGCATTTT.

This chain links TRBV6-1 with TRBJ2-7; 13 nucleotides line up with TRBD2. This CDR3 comprises 14 residues. V shed 6 bases, J shed 4 bases, and the junction held 3 bases outside the gene matches. CDR1 is MNHNS and CDR2 is SASEGT in the germline V gene. CDR3 loop: CASRVTSGGYEQYF. Here the CDR3 DNA reads TGTGCCAGCAGAGTGACTAGCGGGGGGTACGAGCAGTACTTC.

The rearrangement uses TRBV18 and TRBJ2-1, with D uncertain. Trimming shortened V by 1 base and J by 9 bases, and 10 bases separated the two germline ends. Germline lookup yields CDR1 KGHSH and CDR2 LQKENI. The length of the CDR3 is 13 residues. As DNA, the CDR3 is TGTGCCAGCTCACCACTGACGTCGGGTGAGCAGTTCTTC. Protein: CASSPLTSGEQFF.

The chain recombines TRBV28 with TRBJ2-5; D might be TRBD1 (7 bases). V was shortened by 3 bases and J by 1 base, with 12 bases between the two germline ends. CDR3 length: 15 amino acids. Per germline, CDR1 MDHEN and CDR2 SYDVKM. CDR3 in amino acids: CASSLEGAGQETQYF. The CDR3 DNA reads as TGTGCCAGCAGTTTGGAGGGGGCGGGCCAAGAGACCCAGTACTTC.